A selection of T cell receptor beta chains follows, all from one sample in a study of blood T cell repertoires in COVID-19. Sequencing used immunoSEQ multiplex PCR; TCRdb keeps in-frame clones, though not all of them. The table records some 190,000 clones, around 84% of them present only once. The specimen was peripheral blood. The origin of the receptors is a human donor in a cohort sampled during active COVID-19. Each CDR3 is given with its conserved first and last residue. D genes are given only for firm matches. Only some rows state a clone size, as once, few, many or a class for expanded clones.

-,-,TRBJ1-1,TRBV7-8,TGTGCCAGCAGCTTAGTTGAGGCAGCCACTGAAGCTTTCTTT,CASSLVEAATEAFF
-,TRBD1,TRBJ2-6,TRBV18,TGTGCCAGCTCTCCAACAGGGGTCGGGGCCAACGTCCTGACTTTC,CASSPTGVGANVLTF
-,-,TRBJ2-1,TRBV12-5,TGTGCTAGTGGTTTGGGACTAGAAGGGGAGCAGTTCTTC,CASGLGLEGEQFF
-,TRBD2,TRBJ2-7,TRBV2,TGTGCCAGCAATCCCGGACTAGCGGGAGACGAGCAGTACTTC,CASNPGLAGDEQYF
-,TRBD1,TRBJ1-1,TRBV24-1,TGTGCCACCAGTGATAATCCGACAGGGAAGGGTGCTTTCTTT,CATSDNPTGKGAFF
few,-,TRBJ2-2,TRBV7-2,TGTGCCAGCAGCTTACGCGGCGGGAACACCGGGGAGCTGTTTTTT,CASSLRGGNTGELFF
-,TRBD1,TRBJ1-2,TRBV6-5,TGTGCCAGCAGTCAATTACAGGGGGCAAGGGGCTACACCTTC,CASSQLQGARGYTF
-,-,TRBJ1-4,TRBV7-3,TGTGCCAGCAGCCTATTGGGGCCACCACGGAATGAAAAACTGTTTTTT,CASSLLGPPRNEKLFF
once,-,TRBJ1-5,TRBV28,TGTGCCAGCACCCAGGCGTGGCAGCCCCAGCATTTT,CASTQAWQPQHF
-,TRBD1,TRBJ2-5,TRBV7-9,TGTGCCAGTAGGTCCGGGACAGCCAGCAGGGGCCAGTACTTC,CASRSGTASRGQYF
-,TRBD2,TRBJ2-5,TRBV9,TGTGCCAGCAGCGTTACTAGCGGGAGAGTTCCAGAGACCCAGTACTTC,CASSVTSGRVPETQYF
-,-,TRBJ1-2,TRBV6-5,TGTGCCAGCAGTCAGGGGTCCGGCTACACCTTC,CASSQGSGYTF
-,-,TRBJ2-2,TRBV27,TGTGCCAGCAGTTTATTCGGGAGAGGTACCGGGGAGCTGTTTTTT,CASSLFGRGTGELFF
-,-,TRBJ2-2,TRBV11-3,TGTGCCAGCAGCCCACCCGGGGGGCGCGTTACCGGGGAGCTGTTTTTT,CASSPPGGRVTGELFF
-,TRBD1,TRBJ1-2,TRBV6-5,TGTGCCAGCAGAGCCGCGAACTTAGGGGGCAGCGGCTACACCTTC,CASRAANLGGSGYTF
-,TRBD2,TRBJ2-2,TRBV7-9,TGTGCCAGCAGCTTCGGACTAGTTAACACCGGGGAGCTGTTTTTT,CASSFGLVNTGELFF
-,-,TRBJ1-5,TRBV28,TGTGCCAGCAGCTACCCCCCGCATCAGCCCCAGCATTTT,CASSYPPHQPQHF
few,TRBD1,TRBJ2-2,TRBV10-3,TGTGCCATCAGTGAGCTCGAGAACAGGGGGAACACCGGGGAGCTGTTTTTT,CAISELENRGNTGELFF
-,-,TRBJ2-3,TRBV27,TGTGCCAGCAGTGGCCTAGGAGCCCTCACAGATACGCAGTATTTT,CASSGLGALTDTQYF
many,TRBD2,TRBJ2-7,TRBV7-2,TGTGCCAGCAGCCGGGACTACTTAAACTACGAGCAGTACTTC,CASSRDYLNYEQYF
-,-,TRBJ1-1,TRBV11-2,TGTGCCAGCAGCCTCACACCGAACACTGAAGCTTTCTTT,CASSLTPNTEAFF
once,-,TRBJ1-1,TRBV6-1,TGTGCCAGCAGTGAATTCGGGGTCCTGAACACTGAAGCTTTCTTT,CASSEFGVLNTEAFF
once,-,TRBJ1-2,TRBV28,TGTGCCAGCAGTTTAGCAGGGGCGGCCTATGGCTACACCTTC,CASSLAGAAYGYTF